This T cell receptor (beta chain) was captured in a study of siplizumab effects on memory and regulatory T cells. Study outcomes and limitations: Siplizumab cultures yielded proliferating Tregs whose suppressive function was not confirmed. An assignable phenotype, naive or memory, was missing from roughly 76-95% of proliferating CD4+ or CD8+ clones.

On this clone: Its antigen remains unidentified.

The assay covered approximately 10^5 TCR templates per sample. The assay was immunoSEQ multiplex PCR, and TCRdb's table has in-frame clones only and misses some. The table records fewer than 100,000 clones, 94% of them present only once. Sequenced material: non-Treg CD4+ T cells sorted from blood. This TCR came from a human donor in good health.

CDR3 nucleotide sequence: TGTGCCAGCGCCCGACAGGGGAGGGGCGAGCAGTACTTC. Protein product: CASARQGRGEQYF. The chain carries TRBV18 and TRBJ2-7; possibly TRBD1 for D (8 bases). CDR1 KGHSH and CDR2 LQKENI come from the germline V gene. V was trimmed by 8 bases and J by 6 bases, leaving 17 bases between them. The CDR3 is made up of 13 amino acids.